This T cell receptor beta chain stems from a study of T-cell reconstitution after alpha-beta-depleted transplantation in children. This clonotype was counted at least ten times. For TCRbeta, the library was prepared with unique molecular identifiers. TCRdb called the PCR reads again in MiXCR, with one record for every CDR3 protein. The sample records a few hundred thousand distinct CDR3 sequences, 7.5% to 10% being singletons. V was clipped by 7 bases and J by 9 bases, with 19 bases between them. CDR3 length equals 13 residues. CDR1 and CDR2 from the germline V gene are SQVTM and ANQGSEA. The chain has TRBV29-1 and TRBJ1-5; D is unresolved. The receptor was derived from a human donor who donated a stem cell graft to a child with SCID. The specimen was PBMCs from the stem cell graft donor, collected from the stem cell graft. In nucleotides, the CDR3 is TGCAGCGCTGGCCCGGACGGCTCCTCGCCCCAGCATTTT. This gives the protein CSAGPDGSSPQHF. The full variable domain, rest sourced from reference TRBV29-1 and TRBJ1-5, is SAVISQKPSRDICQRGTSLTIQCQVDSQVTMMFWYRQQPGQSLTLIATANQGSEATYESGFVIDKFPISRPNLTFSTLTVSNMSPEDSSIYLCSAGPDGSSPQHFGDGTRLSIL.